This TCR beta chain is from a study of T cell responses to AZD1222 COVID-19 vaccine. About the study: Second-dose groups at about 4 or about 12 weeks were pooled.

The protocol was immunoSEQ multiplex PCR, while the TCRdb copy is restricted to in-frame clones and leaves out a portion. This table holds 100,000 to 150,000 clones, about nine tenths found once. The CDR3 is 18 amino acids. Germline V gene lookup returns CDR1 SGHAT and CDR2 FQNNGV. The ends lost 2 bases at V and 7 bases at J; junction bases unmatched: 16. Findings of the study overall: When two AZD1222 doses had been given, Spike-specific TCR breadth and depth rose. Baseline seropositivity occurred in only a handful of AZD1222 recipients. Most donors were white British and more were female, and clonal diversity was possibly underestimated.

With respect to this clone: Its antigen remains unknown.

The sample consisted of peripheral blood, taken on day 0 of AZD1222 vaccination. The TCR originated in an adult in good health. V gene TRBV11-2 combines with J gene TRBJ2-7, with 11 bases matching TRBD1. This chain's CDR3 is CASSLRRTGDRGEGEQYF. The CDR3 DNA is TGTGCCAGCAGCTTAAGGCGGACCGGGGACAGGGGGGAAGGAGAGCAGTACTTC. The full variable domain, its missing parts supplied by reference TRBV11-2 and TRBJ2-7, is EAGVAQSPRYKIIEKRQSVAFWCNPISGHATLYWYQQILGQGPKLLIQFQNNGVVDDSQLPKDRFSAERLKGVDSTLKIQPAKLEDSAVYLCASSLRRTGDRGEGEQYFGPGTRLTVT.